Shown below are 9 T cell receptor beta chains from a single sample sequenced in a study of blood T cells in healthy people across ages. Through a sample-barcoded 5' primer and a J-beta primer mix, a second PCR was run for roughly 6 to 12 cycles. In TCRdb, the 5' RACE reads were re-called with MiXCR into one record per CDR3 protein. This sample carries 1.5 million to 1.9 million distinct CDR3 sequences, roughly 43% of them seen once, and the ten largest clones take approximately 4.1%. The sample was blood. These receptors came from a woman aged 18-29 years in good health.

The V gene is TRBV6-6, the J gene TRBJ2-4, with D tentatively TRBD1 (5 bases). The last part of the DNA fits TRBJ2-7 better; the J call may be wrong. Germline V gene data show CDR1 as MNHNY and CDR2 as SVGAGI (reference sequence). The CDR3 has 16 residues. In DNA, the CDR3 is TGTGCCAGCAGGGAACAGGCTAGGAGTCGAAGCTACGAGCAGTACTTC. Encoded protein: CASREQARSRSYEQYF.

Comment on this clonotype: The junction departs from germline at one end; a sequencing error may be responsible. This rearrangement joins TRBV6-5 to TRBJ1-2, with 9 bases identical to TRBD1. Germline V CDR1 and CDR2: MNHEY, SVGAGI. This CDR3 region has 15 residues. The CDR3 sequence: CAGSYLGQGTYGYTF. The CDR3 bases are TGTGCCGGCAGTTACTTGGGACAGGGAACCTATGGCTACACCTTC.

The chain carries TRBV15 and TRBJ2-7; weak D call: TRBD2 (5 bases). CDR1 is LNHNV and CDR2 is YYDKDF in the germline V gene (reference sequence). CDR3 length: 14 amino acids. V shed 0 bases and J shed 3 bases, with 9 bases lying between them. The CDR3 DNA reads as TGTGCCACCAGCAGAGATGAGGGCGTCTACGAGCAGTACTTC. Encoded protein: CATSRDEGVYEQYF.

V and J are TRBV3-1 and TRBJ2-1; TRBD2 matches at 9 bases. Germline CDR1 LGHDT, CDR2 YNNKEL (reference sequence). Germline trimming cut 1 base from V and 2 bases from J; bases unmatched to any gene: 9. The CDR3 is 18 amino acids. The CDR3 here is CASSQGAGGRAPYNEQFF. DNA for the CDR3: TGTGCCAGCAGCCAAGGGGCTGGCGGGAGGGCCCCCTACAATGAGCAGTTCTTC.

The chain combines TRBV6-1 with TRBJ2-1; 12 bases match TRBD2. The CDR3 has 17 residues. The junction had 5 bases not matched to a gene; V was cut back by 2 bases and J by 3 bases. CDR1 MNHNS and CDR2 SASEGT come from the germline V gene. In nucleotides, the CDR3 is TGTGCCAGCAGTGAACTAGCGGGAGGGAATCTCTACAATGAGCAGTTCTTC. Protein sequence: CASSELAGGNLYNEQFF.

Only a few counts were recorded for this clonotype. V and J are TRBV29-1 and TRBJ1-1; D is unresolved. Trimming removed 1 base from V and 8 bases from J, with 11 bases in between. Per germline, CDR1 SQVTM and CDR2 ANQGSEA. This CDR3 region has 12 residues. CDR3 coding DNA: TGCAGCGTTGAAGTCCCGGCGTGGGAAGCTTTCTTT. Translating gives CSVEVPAWEAFF.

The genes are TRBV18 and TRBJ2-3; 9 bases are shared with TRBD1. The CDR3 loop spans 16 amino acids. The V gene's germline CDR1 is KGHSH and CDR2 LQKENI. The trim removed 5 bases at V and 2 bases at J, leaving 8 bases unmatched. DNA for the CDR3: TGTGCCAGCTCATCCAGGACAGGGGTTGACACAGATACGCAGTATTTT. Its protein is CASSSRTGVDTDTQYF. The full variable domain, rest sourced from reference TRBV18 and TRBJ2-3, is NAGVMQNPRHLVRRRGQEARLRCSPMKGHSHVYWYRQLPEEGLKFMVYLQKENIIDESGMPKERFSAEFPKEGPSILRIQQVVRGDSAAYFCASSSRTGVDTDTQYFGPGTRLTVL.

This clonotype was observed a handful of times. The CDR3 spells CAISNSGTPGETQYF. CDR3 nucleotides: TGTGCCATCAGTAATTCCGGGACTCCGGGCGAGACCCAGTACTTC. The chain carries TRBV10-3 and TRBJ2-5; weak D call: TRBD2 (6 bases). V gave up 5 bases and J gave up 5 bases, with 18 bases separating them. The CDR3 consists of 15 residues. CDR1 is ENHRY, CDR2 SYGVKD, per germline.

This clonotype occurred a few times. The V call is TRBV6-5, the J call TRBJ2-7, with TRBD2 identical over 7 bases. The CDR3 consists of 16 residues. Germline V gene lookup returns CDR1 MNHEY and CDR2 SVGAGI. Unmatched junction bases numbered 13, after V lost 5 bases and J lost 3 bases. The CDR3 region has the DNA TGTGCCAGCAGTCTTTTCCCTGGAGCGGGGAACTACGAGCAGTACTTC. Translating it yields CASSLFPGAGNYEQYF.